This entry lists 15 T cell receptor beta chains sequenced from one sample in a study of cytomegalovirus exposure and HLA in healthy donors. Clones were read by immunoSEQ multiplex PCR, and TCRdb kept only the in-frame ones, dropping some. Seen here are about 140,000 clones, about 83% observed once, and the top ten hold under 1.5%. Material: PBMCs. These receptors originate from a woman younger than 45 in good health and CMV-seronegative.

This chain joins TRBV2 and TRBJ2-2; D unresolved. From germline, CDR1 is SNHLY and CDR2 FYNNEI. The CDR3 has 14 residues. V lost 5 bases, J lost 2 bases, and 9 bases lay in between. The CDR3 DNA is TGTGCCAGCAGTCCGAGACTTAACACCGGGGAGCTGTTTTTT. It is translated as CASSPRLNTGELFF.

The rearrangement uses TRBV27 and TRBJ1-2; 8 bases match TRBD1. V trimming: 0 bases; J trimming: 7 bases; junction bases outside the gene matches: 7. CDR1 is MNHEY, CDR2 SMNVEV, per germline (reference sequence). The CDR3 length is 15 residues. The CDR3 DNA sequence: TGTGCCAGCAGTTTATCGGCAGGGGGCTATCTTGGCTACACCTTC. It translates to CASSLSAGGYLGYTF.

This clone was counted a single time. The chain employs TRBV19 and TRBJ2-5, with 8 bases matching TRBD2. CDR1 and CDR2 from the germline V gene are LNHDA and SQIVND (reference sequence). The CDR3 length is 14 residues. J gave up 5 bases and V 6 bases, and 8 bases lay outside the gene matches. The CDR3 is CASSHGGARETQYF. DNA of the CDR3: TGTGCCAGTAGCCACGGGGGGGCTAGGGAGACCCAGTACTTC.

V gene TRBV5-1 combines with J gene TRBJ2-5, with D hard to call. Germline lookup yields CDR1 SGHRS and CDR2 YFSETQ. The germline V and J ends were trimmed by 4 bases and 0 bases, with 4 bases remaining between them. The CDR3 covers 12 residues. CDR3 region: CASSQDQETQYF. The CDR3 nucleotides read TGCGCCAGCAGCCAGGACCAAGAGACCCAGTACTTC.

This clone was counted a few times. This chain connects TRBV7-9 to TRBJ2-2, with 7 bases matching TRBD1. The CDR3 sequence is 16 residues long. With V trimmed by 5 bases and J by 1 base, 7 bases remained unmatched. CDR1 and CDR2 from the germline V gene are SEHNR and FQNEAQ (reference sequence). The CDR3 is CASSIYRDRNTGELFF. CDR3 in DNA: TGTGCCAGCAGCATATACCGGGACAGGAACACCGGGGAGCTGTTTTTT.

The genes are TRBV6-6 and TRBJ1-4, with D possibly matching TRBD1 (6 bases). Germline V gene sequence: CDR1 MNHNY, CDR2 SVGAGI (reference sequence). This CDR3 comprises 14 residues. The V gene lost 2 bases and the J gene lost 5 bases, with 9 bases spanning the gap. The CDR3 coding sequence is TGTGCCAGCAGTTACCCCCAGGGGAATGAAAAACTGTTTTTT. This codes for CASSYPQGNEKLFF.

The chain has TRBV5-1 and TRBJ1-2, with 8 bases fitting TRBD1. CDR3 size: 13 residues. Germline V gene data show CDR1 as SGHRS and CDR2 as YFSETQ. After removal of 0 bases from V and 8 bases from J, the junction contained 3 bases not matched to a gene. DNA for the CDR3: TGCGCCAGCAGCTTGGGACAGGGGCAAGGCTACACCTTC. This codes for CASSLGQGQGYTF.

The chain combines TRBV5-1 with TRBJ2-5, with 10 bases identical to TRBD2. CDR1 SGHRS and CDR2 YFSETQ come from the germline V gene. The CDR3 loop spans 16 amino acids. V gave up 0 bases and J gave up 5 bases; unmatched junction bases: 7. The CDR3 here is CASSLGLAGELETQYF. CDR3 in DNA: TGCGCCAGCAGCTTGGGGCTAGCGGGGGAGTTGGAGACCCAGTACTTC. Looking up the rest from reference TRBV5-1 and TRBJ2-5 gives the full variable domain: KAGVTQTPRYLIKTRGQQVTLSCSPISGHRSVSWYQQTPGQGLQFLFEYFSETQRNKGNFPGRFSGRQFSNSRSEMNVSTLELGDSALYLCASSLGLAGELETQYFGPGTRLLVL.

V gene TRBV15 combines with J gene TRBJ2-7, with D tentatively TRBD1 (6 bases). The CDR3 runs 14 residues. CDR1 and CDR2 (germline): LNHNV, YYDKDF (reference sequence). With 3 bases removed from V and 6 bases from J, the gap between germline ends came to 15 bases. CDR3 loop: CATSSILGAGEQYF. In DNA form, the CDR3 reads TGTGCCACCAGCAGTATCTTGGGGGCGGGCGAGCAGTACTTC.

This clone was counted between two and nine times. Other nucleotide sequences in the sample specify the same CDR3. V usage is TRBV19 and J usage is TRBJ1-5; no clear D gene. This CDR3 is 12 amino acids long. CDR1 is LNHDA, CDR2 SQIVND, per germline (reference sequence). Trimming shortened V by 6 bases and J by 3 bases, and 6 bases separated the two germline ends. The CDR3 DNA sequence: TGTGCCAGTAGACAGTCCAATCAGCCCCAGCATTTT. Its protein product is CASRQSNQPQHF.

This chain links TRBV5-1 with TRBJ2-3, with a possible D match to TRBD2 (5 bases). V lost 6 bases to trimming and J lost 0 bases, with 11 bases between them. This CDR3 has 14 residues. Germline CDR1 and CDR2: SGHRS and YFSETQ. The CDR3: CASTLRTSTDTQYF. Written as DNA, the CDR3 is TGCGCCAGCACCCTCAGGACTAGCACAGATACGCAGTATTTT.

V usage is TRBV5-1 and J usage is TRBJ2-3; D is perhaps TRBD1 (8 bases). CDR3 length: 17 residues. CDR1 is SGHRS, CDR2 YFSETQ, per germline. Deletions cut 3 bases from V and 3 bases from J, with 20 bases between. The CDR3 DNA is TGCGCCAGCAGCTGGACGCCCCCACAGGGGGGGACAGATACGCAGTATTTT. This codes for CASSWTPPQGGTDTQYF.

V usage is TRBV7-6 and J usage is TRBJ2-1; 10 nucleotides agree with TRBD2. CDR1 is SGHVS and CDR2 is FNYEAQ in the germline V gene. This CDR3 contains 15 residues. The trim removed 7 bases at V and 3 bases at J, leaving 6 bases unmatched. The DNA of the CDR3 is TGTGCCAGCACCATTAGCGGGGGGCGCTACAATGAGCAGTTCTTC. It encodes CASTISGGRYNEQFF.

This rearrangement joins TRBV5-1 to TRBJ2-3, with D perhaps matching TRBD2 (5 bases). CDR1 and CDR2 (germline): SGHRS, YFSETQ. The CDR3 has 13 residues. Between the trimmed V and J ends, which lost 4 bases and 10 bases, there was a span of 16 bases. For the CDR3, the DNA is TGCGCCAGCAGCCTCGGACTGGCCACGGCGCAGTATTTT. The encoded protein is CASSLGLATAQYF.

This clone was observed a few times. The J gene is TRBJ1-5, the V gene TRBV9; no definite D call. Looked up from germline, CDR1 is SGDLS and CDR2 is YYNGEE. The CDR3 has 16 residues. With 0 bases removed from V and 5 bases from J, the gap between germline ends came to 15 bases. As DNA, the CDR3 is TGTGCCAGCAGCGTAGTTTTCCGGTTCTACCATCAGCCCCAGCATTTT. Amino acid sequence: CASSVVFRFYHQPQHF.